This T cell receptor (beta chain) comes out of a study of beta chain features in type 1 diabetes. Study-level findings and limits: A potential PCR bias toward shorter templates would be equal in patient and control samples.

Expressed TCRB transcripts were sequenced after all isolated RNA was converted to cDNA. Assay used: immunoSEQ multiplex PCR; TCRdb lists only in-frame clones, some missing. Altogether 150,000 to 180,000 clones are present, around 8% being singletons, with the ten largest covering 0.55% to 0.75%. In its sample, this clone was seen a few times. What it binds is unknown. The junction had 8 bases not matched to a gene; V was cut back by 1 base and J by 8 bases. The CDR3 extends over 15 amino acids. Germline V gives CDR1 SGHNT, CDR2 YYREEE (reference sequence). Sample: central memory CD4+ T cells from blood. The chain couples TRBV5-4 to TRBJ2-1; TRBD1 matches at 8 bases. The receptor's source is a man aged 18 to 35 in good health. As DNA, the CDR3 is TGTGCCAGCAGCTTGTTCAGGGGGCCAGGGGATGAGCAGTTCTTC. Its translation is CASSLFRGPGDEQFF.